This entry features one TCR beta chain sequence. What antigen it recognizes has not been identified. Base qualities are not recorded, but no much larger clone differs from it by a single base. This specimen comes from a study of shared clonotypes between healthy human individuals (dated by TCRdb to between 2020 and 2021). Background on the whole study: Two women and three men aged 18 to 49 years were included in the cohort. To estimate repertoire size and how much clonotypes are shared between individuals, the study performed deep sequencing of blood TCR repertoires from a handful of healthy adults. For each donor, CD4 naive and CD4 memory were each given three plates, CD8 naive was given two plates, and CD8 memory was given one plate. To increase sequencing depth and limit assay-specific biases, TCR repertoire library preparation and sequencing were carried out by different laboratories using diverse techniques. Each donor's leukapheresis produced roughly between roughly 0.85 and 9.5 billion PBMCs. General study outcomes and caveats: Naive subsets generally had larger estimated clonotype richness than memory subsets. Clonotypes shared by all four sorted-subset donors showed higher generation probabilities than non-shared clonotypes. Even with the large sequencing depth, rarefaction of the sorted-subset datasets indicated that sequencing was incomplete. Pairwise subsampling indicated that sequencing depth was expected to affect the degree of clonotype sharing among donors. Because the study included only a small number of donors, the genetic and exposure-history diversity represented was limited. Sampling was restricted to blood, and TCR repertoires in tissue are likely to differ from TCR repertoires in blood. Approximately 5% of naive CD4, more than 3% of naive CD8, 2.3% of memory CD4, and over 0.35% of memory CD8 clonotypes were shared across a handful of donors.

The donors were healthy, HIV-negative adults with no recently reported acute infections or vaccinations. Only Caucasian adults living in Nashville, Tennessee, USA were represented among the donors. CD4+ T cells were enriched by magnetic negative selection; naive cells were then positively selected on CD45RA, and the negative fraction formed the memory subset. After blood collection by leukapheresis, PBMCs were isolated using Ficoll-Histopaque density gradient centrifugation and then cryopreserved in the vapor phase of liquid nitrogen. Analytical flow cytometry was used to check the purity and quantity of each magnetically sorted T cell population. Genomic DNA was isolated from each sorted fraction and quantified by UV absorbance on a Nanodrop 2000c. Using the deep immunoSEQ assay, TCR CDR3 regions were amplified from genomic DNA by multiplex PCR. Extracted genomic DNA from each cell subset was spread evenly across all wells of several immunoSEQ 96-well plates, with each plate serving as a replicate. For sorted subsets, about 220 ng of genomic DNA, equivalent to roughly 30,000 T cell genomes, went into each replicate PCR. The purified libraries were quantified using a Qubit 3.0 fluorometer, sized with a Bioanalyzer 2100, and then quantified again using the KAPA Library Quantification kit. A separate single-read 150-cycle Illumina NextSeq 550 flow cell was used to sequence each immunoSEQ 96-well plate. The study's processing was this. The immunoSEQ output contained only junctional sequences without quality scores, so filtering could not match that applied to full-length reads. To assign V/J genes and CDR3, sequences were annotated against IMGT germline references using PyIR, a Python wrapper for IgBLAST v1.9. Reads were removed for weak V/J assignments (E-value above 1e-6), missing CDR3, stop codons, out-of-frame junctions, or ambiguous translated residues. V3J clonotypes were defined by identical inferred V gene, J gene, and CDR3 amino acid sequence. The percentage overlap between two repertoires was calculated by dividing the number of shared unique clonotypes by the size of the smaller repertoire. Richness of each repertoire was evaluated using RTK rarefaction, the Chao1 estimator, and Recon v2.1 estimates of unobserved clonotypes. OLGA was used to compute generation probabilities for all TCRbeta clonotypes that the gDNA method yielded from a handful of donors. What TCRdb holds here is the immuneACCESS table cut down to in-frame rearrangements. Part of the clones is not present; checked against another copy, under half of the missing clones reflect an unresolved V gene, and the others are unexplained. That table supplies the V and J calls and clone size; D and trimming were determined from the DNA. The sample table lists around 750,000 clones, around 72% of them with a count of one. The biggest ten clones account for more than 1.5% of the sample.

The CDR3 spans 13 residues, from the cysteine through the phenylalanine. Only CDR3 DNA is held: 39 bases, read in frame from base 1. V is clipped by 5 bases and J by 7 bases, and the sequence between their germline boundaries is 14 bases long. As encoded in the germline V gene, CDR1 is MDHEN while CDR2 is SYDVKM. The chain joins TRBV28 to TRBJ1-2; matching of 5 bases hints at TRBD1 as the D gene. The specimen sequenced was memory CD4+ T cells sorted from blood. According to the study, the label for this sample's cell subset or site signals: CD45RA-negative fraction. The receptor comes from a woman aged 25 to 39 in good health. CDR3 protein: CASSLGTALGYTF. The bases read TGTGCCAGCAGTCTAGGGACGGCCCTTGGCTACACCTTC.